Each of the 8 T cell receptor beta chains below was sequenced from the same sample in a study of blood T cell repertoires in COVID-19. TCRdb's copy holds only in-frame clones and misses some; the assay was immunoSEQ multiplex PCR. This sample carries over 250,000 clones, roughly 88% of them seen once, and the ten largest clones take 8% to 13%. Sequenced sample: peripheral blood. These receptor sequences come from a woman aged 70-85 years with acute or convalescent COVID-19.

This chain links TRBV7-8 with TRBJ1-1; 9 bases are a match to TRBD1. Trimming took 5 bases from V and 7 from J; bases not matched to a gene: 2. Germline V gene sequence: CDR1 SGHVS, CDR2 FQNEAQ. The CDR3 consists of 12 residues. The CDR3 bases are TGTGCCAGCAGCCAGGGACAGGGTGAAGCTTTCTTT. The encoded protein is CASSQGQGEAFF.

In its sample, this clone was seen a few times. The gene calls are TRBV2 and TRBJ1-6; TRBD1 agrees at 10 bases. Germline CDR1 and CDR2: SNHLY and FYNNEI. The CDR3 covers 16 residues. The trim removed 6 bases at V and 10 bases at J, leaving 12 bases unmatched. The CDR3 region is CASSRSGTGVGSPLHF. CDR3 DNA: TGTGCCAGCAGCCGCTCCGGGACAGGGGTAGGATCACCCCTCCACTTT.

The rearrangement links TRBV9 to TRBJ1-5, with D uncertain. Per germline, CDR1 SGDLS and CDR2 YYNGEE. With 0 bases removed from V and 0 bases from J, the gap between germline ends came to 10 bases. The CDR3 totals 16 residues. DNA of the CDR3: TGTGCCAGCAGCGTAGCCGGGTCGTTTAGCAATCAGCCCCAGCATTTT. This translates into CASSVAGSFSNQPQHF.

This clone was observed a handful of times. The chain recombines TRBV5-1 with TRBJ1-6; 10 bases are a match to TRBD1. Germline loops: CDR1 SGHRS, CDR2 YFSETQ. Germline trimming cut 0 bases from V and 7 bases from J; bases unmatched to any gene: 1. This CDR3 spans 15 amino acids. CDR3 sequence (DNA): TGCGCCAGCAGCTTGGCGGGACAGGGGAATTCACCCCTCCACTTT. Its protein is CASSLAGQGNSPLHF.

The chain links TRBV5-1 to TRBJ2-5; 8 nucleotides match TRBD2. This CDR3 is 14 amino acids long. V lost 3 bases to trimming and J lost 6 bases; unmatched junction nucleotides: 7. Germline V gene sequence: CDR1 SGHRS, CDR2 YFSETQ. The CDR3 DNA is TGCGCCAGCAGCTCATCCGGGACTAGTAAGACCCAGTACTTC. Translating it yields CASSSSGTSKTQYF.

The table lists this clone with a count of one. The V call is TRBV27, the J call TRBJ2-1; 9 nucleotides match TRBD1. Germline assignment: CDR1 MNHEY and CDR2 SMNVEV (reference sequence). The junction had 3 bases not matched to a gene; V was cut back by 4 bases and J by 5 bases. This CDR3 comprises 14 residues. In nucleotides, the CDR3 is TGTGCCAGCAGTTACCGGGACAGGGACAATGAGCAGTTCTTC. It specifies CASSYRDRDNEQFF.

This chain joins TRBV7-6 and TRBJ2-1, with D possibly TRBD2 on 5 matching bases. Germline values: CDR1 SGHVS, CDR2 FNYEAQ. CDR3 size: 14 residues. Trimming took off 5 bases at V and 8 bases at J, with 16 bases between the two ends. This CDR3 reads CASSQPGAAHEQFF. The CDR3 DNA is TGTGCCAGCAGCCAACCTGGAGCGGCCCATGAGCAGTTCTTC.

The chain has TRBV12-3 or TRBV12-4 and TRBJ2-7; D is possibly TRBD2 (5 bases). This CDR3 has 12 amino acids. V lost 5 bases to trimming and J lost 6 bases, with 11 bases between them. The CDR3 DNA sequence: TGTGCCAGCAGTCCTCCTCGGGGCGAGCAGTACTTC. Protein product: CASSPPRGEQYF.